These 5 T cell receptor beta chains were all obtained from the same sample, sequenced in a study of blood T cell repertoires in COVID-19. Here immunoSEQ multiplex PCR was the method, and the copy in TCRdb shows in-frame clones only, minus some. Of 65,000 to 90,000 clones in the sample, around nine tenths were seen once. Sequenced: peripheral blood. The receptors come from a human donor in a cohort sampled during active COVID-19.

The CDR3 loop is CASSTNGQGDSPLHF. The CDR3 nucleotides are TGTGCCAGCTCCACCAATGGACAGGGGGATTCACCCCTCCACTTT. This rearrangement joins TRBV18 to TRBJ1-6; 10 bases match TRBD1. Per the germline V gene, CDR1 is KGHSH and CDR2 is LQKENI. The CDR3 totals 15 residues. Trimming took 6 bases from V and 8 from J; bases not matched to a gene: 7.

This chain uses TRBV5-5 with TRBJ1-6; 7 nucleotides match TRBD1. This CDR3 is built from 16 residues. Germline CDR1 SGHKS, CDR2 YYEKEE (reference sequence). V shed 0 bases, J shed 5 bases, and the junction held 5 bases outside the gene matches. In DNA, the CDR3 is TGTGCCAGCAGCTTGGGGAGGGGGCGCGATAATTCACCCCTCCACTTT. It codes for CASSLGRGRDNSPLHF.

This chain connects TRBV7-8 to TRBJ1-1; D gene ambiguous. In germline, CDR1 is SGHVS, CDR2 FQNEAQ. This CDR3 is built from 13 residues. V was clipped by 2 bases and J by 4 bases, with 8 bases between them. The CDR3 DNA reads TGTGCCAGCAGCTTATACGAGGGCACTGAAGCTTTCTTT. This sequence encodes CASSLYEGTEAFF.

The rearrangement joins TRBV9 to TRBJ2-5; 12 bases line up with TRBD2. The CDR3 spans 16 residues. Germline V gene data show CDR1 as SGDLS and CDR2 as YYNGEE. V gave up 4 bases and J gave up 2 bases; unmatched junction bases: 6. For the CDR3, the DNA is TGTGCCAGCAGCACCCCGGGACTAGCGGGTCAAGAGACCCAGTACTTC. Residues: CASSTPGLAGQETQYF.

The rearrangement uses TRBV5-4 and TRBJ2-3, with D perhaps TRBD1 (7 bases). The V gene lost 4 bases and the J gene lost 1 base, with 25 bases spanning the gap. The CDR3 covers 19 residues. Germline V gene sequence: CDR1 SGHNT, CDR2 YYREEE (reference sequence). The CDR3 spells CASSRGGGGRMVGTDTQYF. In DNA form, the CDR3 reads TGTGCCAGCAGCCGCGGTGGAGGGGGCAGAATGGTGGGCACAGATACGCAGTATTTT.